This T cell receptor (beta chain) was sequenced during a study of T cell responses to AZD1222 COVID-19 vaccine. Assay used: immunoSEQ multiplex PCR; TCRdb lists only in-frame clones, some missing. The sample contains about 72,000 clones, approximately 90% of which appear only once. Second doses at about 4 or about 12 weeks were pooled. CDR1 and CDR2 (germline): SGHRS, YFSETQ. The ends were cut back, 7 bases at V and 2 bases at J, with 16 bases in the middle. This CDR3 has 14 residues. Sequenced material: peripheral blood, taken 28 days after the second AZD1222 dose. The receptor was derived from an adult who received the AZD1222 COVID-19 vaccine. The rearrangement uses TRBV5-1 and TRBJ2-7; D gene uncertain. The DNA of the CDR3 is TGCGCCAGCTCTGAGGCCACGGGCGCCTACGAGCAGTACTTC. Its protein product is CASSEATGAYEQYF. Based on the CDR3 plus reference TRBV5-1 and TRBJ2-7, the full variable domain is KAGVTQTPRYLIKTRGQQVTLSCSPISGHRSVSWYQQTPGQGLQFLFEYFSETQRNKGNFPGRFSGRQFSNSRSEMNVSTLELGDSALYLCASSEATGAYEQYFGPGTRLTVT.